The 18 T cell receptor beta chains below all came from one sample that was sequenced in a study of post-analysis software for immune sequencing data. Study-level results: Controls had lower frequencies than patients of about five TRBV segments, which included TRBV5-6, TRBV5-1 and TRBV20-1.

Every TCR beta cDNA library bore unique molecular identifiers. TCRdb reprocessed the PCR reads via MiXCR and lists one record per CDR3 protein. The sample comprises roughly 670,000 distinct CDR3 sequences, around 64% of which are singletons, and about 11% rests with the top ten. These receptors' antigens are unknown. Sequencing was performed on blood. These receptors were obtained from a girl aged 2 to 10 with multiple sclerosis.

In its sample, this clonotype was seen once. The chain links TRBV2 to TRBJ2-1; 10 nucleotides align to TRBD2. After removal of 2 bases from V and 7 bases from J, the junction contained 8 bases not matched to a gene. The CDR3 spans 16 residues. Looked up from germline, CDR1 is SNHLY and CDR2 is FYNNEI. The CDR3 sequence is CASSELAGELVNEQFF. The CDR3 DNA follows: TGTGCCAGCAGTGAACTAGCGGGAGAGCTGGTTAATGAGCAGTTCTTC.

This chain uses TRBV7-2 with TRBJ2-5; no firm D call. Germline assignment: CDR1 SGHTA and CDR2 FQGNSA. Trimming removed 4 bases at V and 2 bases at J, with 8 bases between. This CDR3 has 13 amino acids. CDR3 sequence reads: CASSSYAQETQYF. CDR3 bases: TGTGCCAGCAGCTCCTACGCTCAAGAGACCCAGTACTTC.

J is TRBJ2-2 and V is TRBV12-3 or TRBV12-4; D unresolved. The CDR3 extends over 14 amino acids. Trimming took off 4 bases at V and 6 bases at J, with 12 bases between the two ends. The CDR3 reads CASSSPHISGELFF. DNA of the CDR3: TGTGCCAGCAGTTCCCCACATATCTCCGGGGAGCTGTTTTTT.

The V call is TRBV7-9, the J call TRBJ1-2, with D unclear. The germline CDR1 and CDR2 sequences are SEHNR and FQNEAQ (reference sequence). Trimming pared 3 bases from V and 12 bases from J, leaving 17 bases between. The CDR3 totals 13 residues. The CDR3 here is CASSFQPDVTDTF. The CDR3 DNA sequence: TGTGCCAGCAGCTTTCAGCCGGATGTTACGGACACCTTC.

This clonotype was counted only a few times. Written as DNA, the CDR3 is TGTGCCATCAGTGAGTCTTCTTGGGGGGAGTATGGCTACACCTTC. Translating it yields CAISESSWGEYGYTF. V is TRBV10-3 and J is TRBJ1-2, with TRBD1 as a possible D gene (5 bases). CDR3 length: 15 residues. V shed 0 bases and J shed 5 bases, with 13 bases lying between them. Germline V gene sequence: CDR1 ENHRY, CDR2 SYGVKD.

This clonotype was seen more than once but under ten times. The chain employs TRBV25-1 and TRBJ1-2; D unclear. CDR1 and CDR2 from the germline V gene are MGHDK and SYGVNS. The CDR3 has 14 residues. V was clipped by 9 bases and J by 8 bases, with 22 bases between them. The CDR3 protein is CASSDRFAVLGYTF. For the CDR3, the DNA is TGTGCCAGTTCGGACCGCTTCGCTGTATTAGGCTACACCTTC.

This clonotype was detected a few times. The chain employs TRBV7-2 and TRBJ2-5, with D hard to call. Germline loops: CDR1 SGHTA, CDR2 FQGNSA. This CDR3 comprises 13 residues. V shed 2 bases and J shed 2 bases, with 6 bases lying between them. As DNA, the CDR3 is TGTGCCAGCAGCTTAACGAATCAAGAGACCCAGTACTTC. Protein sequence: CASSLTNQETQYF.

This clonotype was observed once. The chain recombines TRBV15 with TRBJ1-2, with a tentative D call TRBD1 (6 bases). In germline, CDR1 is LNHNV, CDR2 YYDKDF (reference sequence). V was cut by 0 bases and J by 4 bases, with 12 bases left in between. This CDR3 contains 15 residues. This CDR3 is CATSREGRGFYGYTF. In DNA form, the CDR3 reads TGTGCCACCAGCAGAGAGGGCAGGGGATTCTATGGCTACACCTTC.

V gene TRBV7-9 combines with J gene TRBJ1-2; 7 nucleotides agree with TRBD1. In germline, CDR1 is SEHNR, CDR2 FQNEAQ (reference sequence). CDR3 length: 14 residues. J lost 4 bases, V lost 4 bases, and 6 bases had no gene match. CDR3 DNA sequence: TGTGCCAGCAGCTCGTCATCAGGGGGCTATGGCTACACCTTC. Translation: CASSSSSGGYGYTF.

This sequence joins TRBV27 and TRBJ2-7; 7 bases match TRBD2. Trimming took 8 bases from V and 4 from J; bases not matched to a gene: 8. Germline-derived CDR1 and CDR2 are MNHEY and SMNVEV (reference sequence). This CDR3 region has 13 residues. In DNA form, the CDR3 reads TGTGCCAGCTCTGATGCCGGGGGGTACGAGCAGTACTTC. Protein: CASSDAGGYEQYF.

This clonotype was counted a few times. The CDR3 sequence is CASTQGRGYTF. CDR3 DNA: TGTGCCAGCACCCAGGGGCGTGGCTACACCTTC. This chain joins TRBV12-3 or TRBV12-4 and TRBJ1-2, with D possibly TRBD1 on 6 matching bases. Trimming removed 7 bases from V and 7 bases from J, with 10 bases in between. This CDR3 has 11 residues.

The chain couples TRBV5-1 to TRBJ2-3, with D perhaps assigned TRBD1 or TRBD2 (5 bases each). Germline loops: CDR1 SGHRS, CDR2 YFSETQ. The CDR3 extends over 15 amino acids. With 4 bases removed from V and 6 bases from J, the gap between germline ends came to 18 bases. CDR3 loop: CASSGPGTAGDTQYF. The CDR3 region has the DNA TGCGCCAGCAGCGGTCCCGGGACCGCCGGGGATACGCAGTATTTT.

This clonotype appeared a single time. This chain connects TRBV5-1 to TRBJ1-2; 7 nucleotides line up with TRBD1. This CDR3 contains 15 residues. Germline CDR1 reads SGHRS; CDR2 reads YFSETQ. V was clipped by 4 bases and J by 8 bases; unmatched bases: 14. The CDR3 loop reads CASSGTWDSLGGYTF. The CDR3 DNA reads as TGCGCCAGCAGCGGAACTTGGGACAGCCTAGGAGGCTACACCTTC.

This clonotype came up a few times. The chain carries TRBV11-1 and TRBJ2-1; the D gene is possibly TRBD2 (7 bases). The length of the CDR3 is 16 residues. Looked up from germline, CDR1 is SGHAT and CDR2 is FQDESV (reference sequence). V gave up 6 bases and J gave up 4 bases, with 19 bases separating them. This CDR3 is CASRKEGGVEYNEQFF. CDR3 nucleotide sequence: TGTGCCAGCAGAAAGGAAGGGGGGGTTGAGTACAATGAGCAGTTCTTC.

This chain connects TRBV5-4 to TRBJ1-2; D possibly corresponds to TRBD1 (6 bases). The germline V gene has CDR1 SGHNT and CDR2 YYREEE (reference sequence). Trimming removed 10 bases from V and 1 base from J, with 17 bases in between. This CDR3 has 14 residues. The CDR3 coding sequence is TGTGCCTTTGCTGGGGGGCGGAGTAACTATGGCTACACCTTC. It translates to CAFAGGRSNYGYTF.

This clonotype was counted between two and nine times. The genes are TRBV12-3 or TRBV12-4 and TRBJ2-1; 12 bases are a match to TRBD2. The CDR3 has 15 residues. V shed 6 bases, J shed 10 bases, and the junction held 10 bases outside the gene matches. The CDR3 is CASSFASGGVREQFF. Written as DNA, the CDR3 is TGTGCCAGCAGCTTTGCTAGCGGGGGGGTCAGAGAGCAGTTCTTC.

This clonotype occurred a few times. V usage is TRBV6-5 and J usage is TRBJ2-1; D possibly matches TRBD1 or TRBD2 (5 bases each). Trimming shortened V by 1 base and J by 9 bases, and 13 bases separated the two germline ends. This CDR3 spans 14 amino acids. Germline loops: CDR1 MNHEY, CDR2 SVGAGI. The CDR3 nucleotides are TGTGCCAGCAGTTACTGGCAAGGGGACGGTGAGCAGTTCTTC. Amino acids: CASSYWQGDGEQFF.

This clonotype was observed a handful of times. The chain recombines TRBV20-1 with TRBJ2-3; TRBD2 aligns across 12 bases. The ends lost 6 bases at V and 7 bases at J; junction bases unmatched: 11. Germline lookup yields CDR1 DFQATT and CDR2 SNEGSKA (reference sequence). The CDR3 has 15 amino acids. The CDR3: CSALGLAGTPNTQYF. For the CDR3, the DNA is TGCAGTGCCTTAGGACTAGCGGGAACCCCTAATACGCAGTATTTT.